The TCR beta chain described here comes from a study of T cell responses to AZD1222 COVID-19 vaccine. General study findings and limits: Every sample of the repertoires postdated the peak T cell response. AZD1222 recipients seropositive at baseline numbered only 6 or 7. A reported finding is that nearly half of spike-specific TCRs target unmutated variant regions. Dominant at 160-218 and 743-854, vaccine-associated CD4 TCRs also spanned spike.

Sequenced by immunoSEQ multiplex PCR; TCRdb stores in-frame clones only, minus some. The repertoire holds 150,000 to 200,000 clones, 88% seen once, with 0.4% to 0.5% in the top ten. Comment on this clone: What it binds is not known.

V lost 5 bases and J lost 4; bases outside the gene matches: 4. The CDR3 runs 15 residues. Germline CDR1 is SGHNT and CDR2 is YENEEA. This TCR was sampled from an adult in good health. This chain connects TRBV11-3 to TRBJ2-6, with 8 bases aligning to TRBD1. The input for sequencing was peripheral blood, taken on day 0 of AZD1222 vaccination. The CDR3 is CASSLRGPGANVLTF. CDR3 in DNA: TGTGCCAGCAGCCTCAGGGGGCCAGGGGCCAACGTCCTGACTTTC.